This T cell receptor beta chain comes out of a study of CD8 T cells in Susac syndrome. V shed 0 bases and J shed 6 bases, with 15 bases lying between them. Germline V gives CDR1 SGHRS, CDR2 YFSETQ. The CDR3 runs to 15 residues. Reverse transcription of roughly 0.45 to 1 ug RNA used random hexamers. One entry per CDR3 protein, called by TCRdb with MiXCR from the immunoSEQ multiplex PCR reads. The repertoire has 100,000 to 150,000 distinct CDR3 sequences, over 80% of them found once; the top ten carry roughly 0.48%. Sample: CD8+ T cells from PBMCs. The rearrangement uses TRBV5-1 and TRBJ2-5; D is perhaps TRBD1 or TRBD2 (5 bases each). The sequence came from a human donor with multiple sclerosis. CDR3 region: CASSLASPGRKTQYF. In DNA, the CDR3 is TGCGCCAGCAGCTTGGCCAGCCCAGGGAGAAAGACCCAGTACTTC.